This T cell receptor (beta chain) came from a study of control samples from healthy donors and cancer patients. CDR1 is LNHDA, CDR2 SQIVND, per germline (reference sequence). This CDR3 is built from 17 residues. V gave up 1 base and J gave up 4 bases, with 16 bases separating them. The method was immunoSEQ multiplex PCR; TCRdb's version includes in-frame clones alone and lacks a portion of them. The profile shows about 110,000 clones, around nine tenths of them singletons. J is TRBJ2-2 and V is TRBV19, with D tentatively TRBD2 (6 bases). Sequenced input: PBMCs. The sequence derives from a woman aged 60-70 years with lung cancer. CDR3 in amino acids: CASSIVMRREVTGELFF. The CDR3, as DNA: TGTGCCAGTAGTATAGTTATGCGGAGGGAAGTCACCGGGGAGCTGTTTTTT. Together with reference TRBV19 and TRBJ2-2, the CDR3 gives the full variable domain: DGGITQSPKYLFRKEGQNVTLSCEQNLNHDAMYWYRQDPGQGLRLIYYSQIVNDFQKGDIAEGYSVSREKKESFPLTVTSAQKNPTAFYLCASSIVMRREVTGELFFGEGSRLTVL.